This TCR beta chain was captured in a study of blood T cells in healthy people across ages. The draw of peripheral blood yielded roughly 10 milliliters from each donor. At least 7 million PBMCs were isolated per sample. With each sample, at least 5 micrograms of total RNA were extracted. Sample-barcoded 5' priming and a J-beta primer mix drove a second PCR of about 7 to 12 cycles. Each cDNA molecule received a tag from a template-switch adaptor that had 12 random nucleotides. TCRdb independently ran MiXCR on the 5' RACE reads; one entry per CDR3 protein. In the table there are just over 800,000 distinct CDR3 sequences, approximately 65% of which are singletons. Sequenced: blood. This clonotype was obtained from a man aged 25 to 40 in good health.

CDR3 sequence: CASKQGGTSYEQYF. CDR3 nucleotides: TGTGCCAGCAAGCAGGGGGGTACCTCCTACGAGCAGTACTTC. The rearrangement joins TRBV12-3 or TRBV12-4 to TRBJ2-7, with D tentatively TRBD1 (7 bases). V shed 7 bases and J shed 0 bases, with 13 bases lying between them. There are 14 residues in the CDR3.